This passage covers 14 T cell receptor beta chains from one sample sequenced in a study of cytotoxic CD8 clonotypes in ibrutinib-treated CLL. Some clones are missing from TCRdb's copy, which holds only in-frame ones; the method was immunoSEQ multiplex PCR. The table has fewer than 400,000 clones, 67% seen once; the top ten hold roughly 6.8%. Source: PBMCs, taken after 36 months of ibrutinib treatment. The receptors shown here come from a human donor with chronic lymphocytic leukemia.

The rearrangement links TRBV12-5 to TRBJ1-2; D not certain. The germline V and J ends were trimmed by 8 bases and 3 bases, with 13 bases remaining between them. The CDR3 contains 13 residues. Per the germline V gene, CDR1 is LGHNT and CDR2 is FRNRAP. CDR3 in DNA: TGTGCTAGTAATCGCCCTTGGGACTATGGCTACACCTTC. Amino acids: CASNRPWDYGYTF.

The chain joins TRBV29-1 to TRBJ2-7, with 7 bases aligning to TRBD2. The CDR3 runs to 12 residues. CDR1 is SQVTM and CDR2 is ANQGSEA in the germline V gene. J gave up 6 bases and V 6 bases, and 8 bases lay outside the gene matches. The CDR3 sequence is CSVRTPGGEQYF. As DNA, the CDR3 is TGCAGCGTGCGAACCCCGGGAGGCGAGCAGTACTTC.

This chain links TRBV18 with TRBJ2-1, with 7 bases lining up with TRBD1. Germline V gives CDR1 KGHSH, CDR2 LQKENI. CDR3 size: 15 residues. Trimming took 1 base from V and 2 from J; bases not matched to a gene: 2. As DNA, the CDR3 is TGTGCCAGCTCACCACAGACAGGGACCTACAATGAGCAGTTCTTC. It is translated as CASSPQTGTYNEQFF.

The V gene is TRBV5-1, the J gene TRBJ2-7, with a tentative D call TRBD1 (6 bases). With 4 bases removed from V and 4 bases from J, the gap between germline ends came to 12 bases. This CDR3 has 13 amino acids. Looked up from germline, CDR1 is SGHRS and CDR2 is YFSETQ. CDR3 sequence reads: CASSGGTNYEQYF. In DNA, the CDR3 is TGCGCCAGCAGCGGTGGGACAAATTACGAGCAGTACTTC. The full variable domain, rest sourced from reference TRBV5-1 and TRBJ2-7, is KAGVTQTPRYLIKTRGQQVTLSCSPISGHRSVSWYQQTPGQGLQFLFEYFSETQRNKGNFPGRFSGRQFSNSRSEMNVSTLELGDSALYLCASSGGTNYEQYFGPGTRLTVT.

CDR3: CASSIVSGQSEKLFF. CDR3 nucleotide sequence: TGTGCCAGTAGTATCGTCTCGGGGCAGTCTGAAAAACTGTTTTTT. J is TRBJ1-4 and V is TRBV19; possibly TRBD1 for D (5 bases). Germline CDR1 reads LNHDA; CDR2 reads SQIVND (reference sequence). The CDR3 contains 15 residues. Trimming shortened V by 3 bases and J by 7 bases, and 15 bases separated the two germline ends.

This chain joins TRBV19 and TRBJ1-1; tentatively, D is TRBD1 (6 bases). Per the germline V gene, CDR1 is LNHDA and CDR2 is SQIVND (reference sequence). Trimming left V 4 bases short and J 1 base short, with 10 bases between. This CDR3 is built from 14 residues. As DNA, the CDR3 is TGTGCCAGTAGTACAACAGGGAGGAACACTGAAGCTTTCTTT. It encodes CASSTTGRNTEAFF.

This clone was counted only a few times. This sequence joins TRBV29-1 and TRBJ2-7; 10 bases agree with TRBD1. Germline CDR1 reads SQVTM; CDR2 reads ANQGSEA. V shed 7 bases, J shed 2 bases, and the junction held 5 bases outside the gene matches. CDR3 length: 13 amino acids. CDR3 sequence (DNA): TGCAGCGCCCGACAGGGGGCTACCTACGAGCAGTACTTC. This translates into CSARQGATYEQYF.

V is TRBV10-3 and J is TRBJ1-2; possible D gene TRBD1, 6 bases. V gave up 0 bases and J gave up 4 bases, with 18 bases separating them. Germline loops: CDR1 ENHRY, CDR2 SYGVKD. This CDR3 is built from 17 residues. The chain's CDR3 is CAISESEGGRTLYGYTF. The DNA for the CDR3 is TGTGCCATCAGTGAGTCCGAGGGGGGAAGGACTCTCTATGGCTACACCTTC.

The rearrangement uses TRBV5-6 and TRBJ2-7; D is ambiguous. CDR1 is SGHDT, CDR2 YYEEEE, per germline. V was pared by 3 bases and J by 5 bases, with 6 bases between. CDR3 length: 11 amino acids. The CDR3 DNA reads as TGTGCCAGCAGCTGGATGAACGAGCAGTACTTC. Protein sequence: CASSWMNEQYF.

The chain employs TRBV25-1 and TRBJ2-3, with 9 bases lining up with TRBD2. This CDR3 contains 16 residues. CDR1 is MGHDK and CDR2 is SYGVNS in the germline V gene. J lost 0 bases, V lost 2 bases, and 3 bases had no gene match. The CDR3 DNA follows: TGTGCCAGCAGTGAAGCTAGCGGGGATAGCACAGATACGCAGTATTTT. This sequence encodes CASSEASGDSTDTQYF. The full variable domain, its missing parts supplied by reference TRBV25-1 and TRBJ2-3, is EADIYQTPRYLVIGTGKKITLECSQTMGHDKMYWYQQDPGMELHLIHYSYGVNSTEKGDLSSESTVSRIRTEHFPLTLESARPSHTSQYLCASSEASGDSTDTQYFGPGTRLTVL.

The rearrangement uses TRBV2 and TRBJ2-5, with D perhaps matching TRBD2 (6 bases). V was shortened by 3 bases and J by 5 bases, with 10 bases between the two germline ends. CDR1 SNHLY and CDR2 FYNNEI come from the germline V gene. This CDR3 comprises 13 residues. CDR3 in DNA: TGTGCCAGCAGTGACCTAGGGAGGGAGACCCAGTACTTC. Translated: CASSDLGRETQYF.

The chain recombines TRBV9 with TRBJ1-4; 10 bases fit TRBD1. Unmatched junction bases numbered 7, after V lost 3 bases and J lost 8 bases. There are 15 residues in the CDR3. Per the germline V gene, CDR1 is SGDLS and CDR2 is YYNGEE. In nucleotides, the CDR3 is TGTGCCAGCAGCGAGGGGACAGGGGCATGGGAAAAACTGTTTTTT. This encodes CASSEGTGAWEKLFF. The full variable domain, with the rest looked up from reference TRBV9 and TRBJ1-4, is DSGVTQTPKHLITATGQRVTLRCSPRSGDLSVYWYQQSLDQGLQFLIQYYNGEERAKGNILERFSAQQFPDLHSELNLSSLELGDSALYFCASSEGTGAWEKLFFGSGTQLSVL.

The chain links TRBV7-2 to TRBJ1-5; 11 bases agree with TRBD1. The CDR3 consists of 14 residues. The V segment lost 3 bases and the J segment 7 bases; nucleotides outside the gene matches: 2. Per the germline V gene, CDR1 is SGHTA and CDR2 is FQGNSA. The CDR3 DNA reads as TGTGCCAGCAGCTTTGGGACAGGGGGACAGCCCCAGCATTTT. This encodes CASSFGTGGQPQHF.

This clone turned up a few times. The chain recombines TRBV9 with TRBJ2-6; TRBD1 is a possible D gene (6 bases). This CDR3 contains 17 residues. Trimming took off 0 bases at V and 0 bases at J, with 10 bases between the two ends. CDR1 is SGDLS and CDR2 is YYNGEE in the germline V gene. The CDR3 sequence is CASSVGYRVSGANVLTF. CDR3 DNA sequence: TGTGCCAGCAGCGTAGGGTACAGGGTCTCTGGGGCCAACGTCCTGACTTTC.